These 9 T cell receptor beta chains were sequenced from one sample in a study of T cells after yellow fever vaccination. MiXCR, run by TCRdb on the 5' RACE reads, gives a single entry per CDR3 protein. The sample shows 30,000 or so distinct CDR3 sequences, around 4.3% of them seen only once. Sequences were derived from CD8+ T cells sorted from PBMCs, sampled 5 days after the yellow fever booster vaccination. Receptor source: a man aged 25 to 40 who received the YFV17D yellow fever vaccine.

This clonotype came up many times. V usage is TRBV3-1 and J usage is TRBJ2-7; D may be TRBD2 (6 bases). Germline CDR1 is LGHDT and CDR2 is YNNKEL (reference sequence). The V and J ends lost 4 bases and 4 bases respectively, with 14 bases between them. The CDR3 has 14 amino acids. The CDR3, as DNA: TGTGCCAGCAGCCCATATATCGGGAGATACGAGCAGTACTTC. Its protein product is CASSPYIGRYEQYF.

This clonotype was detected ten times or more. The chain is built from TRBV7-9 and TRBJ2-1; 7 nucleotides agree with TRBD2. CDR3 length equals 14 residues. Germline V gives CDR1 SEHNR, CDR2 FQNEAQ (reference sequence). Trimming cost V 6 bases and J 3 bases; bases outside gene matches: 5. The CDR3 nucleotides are TGTGCCAGCAGGCGGGGGAGCGGCTACAATGAGCAGTTCTTC. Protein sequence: CASRRGSGYNEQFF.

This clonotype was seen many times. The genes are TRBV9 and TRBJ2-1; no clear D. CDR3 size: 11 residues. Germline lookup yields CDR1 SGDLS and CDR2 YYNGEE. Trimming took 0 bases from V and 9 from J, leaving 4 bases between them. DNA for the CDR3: TGTGCCAGCAGCGTAGAGGCTGAGCAGTTCTTC. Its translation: CASSVEAEQFF.

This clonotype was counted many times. As DNA, the CDR3 is TGCGCCAGCAGCATGGGACTAGATGACGATGAGCAGTTCTTC. The encoded protein is CASSMGLDDDEQFF. This chain uses TRBV5-1 with TRBJ2-1; 8 bases line up with TRBD2. V dropped 4 bases and J dropped 8; count of bases not matched to a gene: 8. The CDR3 sequence is 14 residues long. Germline-derived CDR1 and CDR2 are SGHRS and YFSETQ.

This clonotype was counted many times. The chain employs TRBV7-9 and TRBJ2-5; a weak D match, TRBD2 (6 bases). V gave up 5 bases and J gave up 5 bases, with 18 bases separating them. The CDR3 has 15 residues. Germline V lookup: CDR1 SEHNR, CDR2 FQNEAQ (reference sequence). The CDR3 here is CASSHGLAILETQYF. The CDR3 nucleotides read TGTGCCAGCAGCCACGGCCTAGCGATATTGGAGACCCAGTACTTC.

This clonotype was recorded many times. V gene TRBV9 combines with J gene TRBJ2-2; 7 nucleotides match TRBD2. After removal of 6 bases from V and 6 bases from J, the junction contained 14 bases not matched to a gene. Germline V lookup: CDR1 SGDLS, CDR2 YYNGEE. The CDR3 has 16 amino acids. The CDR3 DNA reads TGTGCCAGCAACCCTTGGCGGGGGAATGGGGCCGGGGAGCTGTTTTTT. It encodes CASNPWRGNGAGELFF.

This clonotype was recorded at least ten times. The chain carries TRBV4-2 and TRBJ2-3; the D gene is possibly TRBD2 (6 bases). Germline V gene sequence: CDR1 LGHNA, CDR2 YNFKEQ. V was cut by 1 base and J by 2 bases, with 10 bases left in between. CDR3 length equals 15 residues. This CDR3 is CASSQGGTLTDTQYF. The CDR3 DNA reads TGTGCCAGCAGCCAAGGAGGGACTCTCACAGATACGCAGTATTTT.

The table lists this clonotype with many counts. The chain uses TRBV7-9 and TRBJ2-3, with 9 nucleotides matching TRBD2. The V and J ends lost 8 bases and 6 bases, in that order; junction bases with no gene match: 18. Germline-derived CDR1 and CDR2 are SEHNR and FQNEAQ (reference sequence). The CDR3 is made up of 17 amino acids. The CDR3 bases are TGTGCCAGCCGGCTCCCTAGTCTAGCGGGGAGGGGCGATACGCAGTATTTT. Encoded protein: CASRLPSLAGRGDTQYF.

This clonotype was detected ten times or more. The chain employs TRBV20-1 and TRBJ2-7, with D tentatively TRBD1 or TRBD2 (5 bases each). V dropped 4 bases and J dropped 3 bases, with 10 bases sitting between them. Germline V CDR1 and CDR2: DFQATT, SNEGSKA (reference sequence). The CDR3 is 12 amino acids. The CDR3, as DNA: TGCAGTGCTAAGAGGGGCGACTACGAGCAGTACTTC. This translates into CSAKRGDYEQYF.